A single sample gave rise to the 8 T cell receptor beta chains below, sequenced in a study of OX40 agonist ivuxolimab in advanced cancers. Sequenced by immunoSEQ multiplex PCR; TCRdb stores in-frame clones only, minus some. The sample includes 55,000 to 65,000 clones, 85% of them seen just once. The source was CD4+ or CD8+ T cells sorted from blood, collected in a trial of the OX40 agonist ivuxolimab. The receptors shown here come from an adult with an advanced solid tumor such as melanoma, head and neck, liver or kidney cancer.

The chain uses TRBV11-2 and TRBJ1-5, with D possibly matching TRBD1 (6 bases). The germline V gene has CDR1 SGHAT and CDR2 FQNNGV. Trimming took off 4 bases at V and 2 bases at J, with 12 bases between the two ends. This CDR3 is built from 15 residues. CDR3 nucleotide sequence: TGTGCCAGCAGCTCGACCAGGGGCCGCAATCAGCCCCAGCATTTT. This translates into CASSSTRGRNQPQHF.

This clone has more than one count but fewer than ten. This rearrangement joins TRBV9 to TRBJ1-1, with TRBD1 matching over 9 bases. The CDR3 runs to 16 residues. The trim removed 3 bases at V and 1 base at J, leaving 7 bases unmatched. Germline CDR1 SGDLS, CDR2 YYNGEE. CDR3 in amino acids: CASSAQRTGANTEAFF. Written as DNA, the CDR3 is TGTGCCAGCAGCGCCCAAAGGACAGGGGCGAACACTGAAGCTTTCTTT.

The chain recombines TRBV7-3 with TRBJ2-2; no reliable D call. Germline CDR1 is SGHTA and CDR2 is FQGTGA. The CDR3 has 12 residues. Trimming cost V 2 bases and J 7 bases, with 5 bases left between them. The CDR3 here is CASSLDIGELFF. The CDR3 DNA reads TGTGCCAGCAGCTTAGACATCGGGGAGCTGTTTTTT.

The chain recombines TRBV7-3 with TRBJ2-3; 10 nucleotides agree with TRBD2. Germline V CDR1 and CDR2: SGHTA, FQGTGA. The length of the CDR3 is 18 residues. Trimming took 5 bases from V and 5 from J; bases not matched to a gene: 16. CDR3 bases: TGTGCCAGCAGCCCCGGGACTAGCGCTGGGCCTCGATTAGATACGCAGTATTTT. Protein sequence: CASSPGTSAGPRLDTQYF. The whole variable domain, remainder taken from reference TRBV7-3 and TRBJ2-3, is GAGVSQTPSNKVTEKGKYVELRCDPISGHTALYWYRQSLGQGPEFLIYFQGTGAADDSGLPNDRFFAVRPEGSVSTLKIQRTERGDSAVYLCASSPGTSAGPRLDTQYFGPGTRLTVL.

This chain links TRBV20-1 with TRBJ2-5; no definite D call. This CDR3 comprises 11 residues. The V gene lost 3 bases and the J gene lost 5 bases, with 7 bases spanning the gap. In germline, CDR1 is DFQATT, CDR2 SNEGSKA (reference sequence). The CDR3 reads CSASLIETQYF. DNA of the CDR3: TGCAGTGCTAGTCTGATCGAGACCCAGTACTTC.

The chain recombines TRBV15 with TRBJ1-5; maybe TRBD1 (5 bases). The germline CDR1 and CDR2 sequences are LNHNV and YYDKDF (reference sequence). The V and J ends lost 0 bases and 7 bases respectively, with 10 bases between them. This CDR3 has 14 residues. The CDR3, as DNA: TGTGCCACCAGCAGAGATGGGGGTTCCCAGCCCCAGCATTTT. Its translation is CATSRDGGSQPQHF.

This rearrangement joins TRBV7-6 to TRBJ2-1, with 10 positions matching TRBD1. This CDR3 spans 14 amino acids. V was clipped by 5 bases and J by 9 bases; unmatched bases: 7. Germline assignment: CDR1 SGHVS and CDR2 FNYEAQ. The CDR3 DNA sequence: TGTGCCAGCAGCGATAGGGACAGGGGACGTGAGCAGTTCTTC. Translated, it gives CASSDRDRGREQFF.

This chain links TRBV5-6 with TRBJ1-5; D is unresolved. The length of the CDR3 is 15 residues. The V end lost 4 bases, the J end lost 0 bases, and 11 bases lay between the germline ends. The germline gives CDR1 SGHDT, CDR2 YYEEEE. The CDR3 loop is CASSKGPYSNQPQHF. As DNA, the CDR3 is TGTGCCAGCAGCAAGGGCCCTTATAGCAATCAGCCCCAGCATTTT.